The 24 T cell receptor beta chains listed next were all sequenced from one sample in a study of control samples from healthy donors and cancer patients. Using immunoSEQ multiplex PCR, the repertoire was profiled, and TCRdb retains in-frame clones only, with some absent. The sample records more than 95,000 clones, about 88% being singletons. The sequencing sample was made of blood. These TCRs come from a young man in good health.

The CDR3 is CSVAEPLNTGELFF. The CDR3 DNA follows: TGCAGCGTTGCAGAACCCTTGAACACCGGGGAGCTGTTTTTT. The V gene is TRBV29-1, the J gene TRBJ2-2; D gene ambiguous. The V end was cut by 4 bases, the J end by 1 base, with 10 bases between. The germline V gene encodes CDR1 SQVTM and CDR2 ANQGSEA. There are 14 residues in the CDR3.

The chain links TRBV7-8 to TRBJ1-4; D unresolved. V was trimmed by 3 bases and J by 4 bases, leaving 15 bases between them. Germline V gives CDR1 SGHVS, CDR2 FQNEAQ. CDR3 length: 16 amino acids. CDR3 sequence (DNA): TGTGCCAGCAGCTTTCCGTCACAGTTCAGTAATGAAAAACTGTTTTTT. It specifies CASSFPSQFSNEKLFF. Variable domain in full (rest from reference TRBV7-8 and TRBJ1-4): GAGVSQSPRYKVAKRGQDVALRCDPISGHVSLFWYQQALGQGPEFLTYFQNEAQLDKSGLPSDRFFAERPEGSVSTLKIQRTQQEDSAVYLCASSFPSQFSNEKLFFGSGTQLSVL.

V usage is TRBV3-1 (or the pseudogene TRBV3-2) and J usage is TRBJ2-7; a weak D match, TRBD2 (6 bases). Looked up from germline, CDR1 is LGHDT and CDR2 is YNNKEL (reference sequence). Trimming stripped 1 base from V and 3 bases from J, with 10 bases between. The CDR3 runs 14 residues. In DNA form, the CDR3 reads TGTGCCAGCAGCCAAGTAGCCGGGGGCTACGAGCAGTACTTC. This translates into CASSQVAGGYEQYF.

V and J are TRBV30 and TRBJ2-1; D is undetermined. The V and J ends lost 2 bases and 4 bases respectively, with 15 bases between them. CDR1 is GTSNPN, CDR2 SVGIG, per germline (reference sequence). CDR3 length: 15 residues. The CDR3 reads CAWSMDSSLYNEQFF. Written as DNA, the CDR3 is TGTGCCTGGAGTATGGATAGCAGCCTTTACAATGAGCAGTTCTTC.

This clone showed up just once. The chain combines TRBV5-1 with TRBJ2-5; D possibly corresponds to TRBD2 (6 bases). The CDR3 loop spans 13 amino acids. V lost 5 bases and J lost 1, with 9 bases in between. Per the germline V gene, CDR1 is SGHRS and CDR2 is YFSETQ. This CDR3 is CASRPLAQETQYF. CDR3 nucleotides: TGCGCCAGCAGACCACTAGCCCAAGAGACCCAGTACTTC.

The chain links TRBV6-6 to TRBJ1-2; D uncertain. V was shortened by 7 bases and J by 0 bases, with 12 bases between the two germline ends. From germline, CDR1 is MNHNY and CDR2 SVGAGI (reference sequence). This CDR3 contains 14 residues. The CDR3 loop is CASTRTNSNYGYTF. The CDR3 DNA is TGTGCCAGCACCCGGACTAACTCTAACTATGGCTACACCTTC.

The chain combines TRBV24-1 with TRBJ2-3; 10 bases are a match to TRBD2. V lost 8 bases, J lost 5 bases, and 3 bases stayed unmatched. Germline CDR1 and CDR2: KGHDR and SFDVKD. The CDR3 sequence is 13 residues long. CDR3 in amino acids: CATNLAGEDTQYF. CDR3 nucleotides: TGTGCCACCAACCTAGCGGGAGAAGATACGCAGTATTTT.

This chain connects TRBV11-1 to TRBJ2-7, with D uncertain. Germline CDR1 is SGHAT and CDR2 is FQDESV (reference sequence). The V end was cut by 4 bases, the J end by 3 bases, with 10 bases between. This CDR3 spans 13 amino acids. The CDR3 reads CASSSRLIYEQYF. DNA for the CDR3: TGTGCCAGCAGCTCGCGACTGATCTACGAGCAGTACTTC. Variable domain in full (rest from reference TRBV11-1 and TRBJ2-7): EAEVAQSPRYKITEKSQAVAFWCDPISGHATLYWYRQILGQGPELLVQFQDESVVDDSQLPKDRFSAERLKGVDSTLKIQPAELGDSAMYLCASSSRLIYEQYFGPGTRLTVT.

This clone appeared a few times. V is TRBV19 and J is TRBJ2-7, with TRBD1 identical over 12 bases. Germline V gene sequence: CDR1 LNHDA, CDR2 SQIVND (reference sequence). This CDR3 region has 15 residues. V lost 7 bases to trimming and J lost 4 bases; unmatched junction nucleotides: 8. CDR3 residues: CASTPGTGGGYEQYF. DNA for the CDR3: TGTGCCAGTACCCCCGGGACAGGGGGCGGGTACGAGCAGTACTTC.

This clone was picked up one time. This specimen includes other DNA sequences encoding the same CDR3. CDR3 in amino acids: CASRTGSYEQYF. The CDR3 DNA is TGTGCCAGCAGAACAGGGAGCTACGAGCAGTACTTC. V usage is TRBV6-5 and J usage is TRBJ2-7; a weak D match, TRBD1 (6 bases). Trimming stripped 6 bases from V and 3 bases from J, with 9 bases between. The CDR3 runs to 12 residues. Germline CDR1 and CDR2: MNHEY and SVGAGI.

This rearrangement joins TRBV10-2 to TRBJ1-2; maybe TRBD1 (5 bases). The V gene lost 2 bases and the J gene lost 8 bases, with 15 bases spanning the gap. The CDR3 runs to 14 residues. CDR1 and CDR2 (germline): WSHSY, SAAADI. CDR3 loop: CASSEGTVPGGYTF. The DNA for the CDR3 is TGCGCCAGCAGTGAGGGGACTGTCCCTGGCGGCTACACCTTC.

V is TRBV6-1 and J is TRBJ2-7; D not resolved. Trimming cost V 2 bases and J 2 bases, with 7 bases left between them. In germline, CDR1 is MNHNS, CDR2 SASEGT. The CDR3 totals 13 residues. The CDR3 nucleotides read TGTGCCAGCAGTGAACAGTTAGCCTACGAGCAGTACTTC. Its translation is CASSEQLAYEQYF.

V and J are TRBV24-1 and TRBJ1-5, with D perhaps TRBD1 (5 bases). CDR1 is KGHDR and CDR2 is SFDVKD in the germline V gene. Trimming cost V 5 bases and J 4 bases, with 8 bases left between them. CDR3 size: 13 residues. CDR3: CATSAQGNQPQHF. The CDR3, as DNA: TGTGCCACCAGTGCGCAGGGAAATCAGCCCCAGCATTTT.

The CDR3 reads CASSRRRQGPPGNTIYF. Written as DNA, the CDR3 is TGTGCCAGCAGCCGGCGGCGGCAGGGGCCCCCTGGAAACACCATATATTTT. The V and J genes are TRBV7-6 and TRBJ1-3; possible D gene TRBD1, 6 bases. Per the germline V gene, CDR1 is SGHVS and CDR2 is FNYEAQ. The germline V and J ends were trimmed by 5 bases and 2 bases, with 19 bases remaining between them. The CDR3 has 17 amino acids.

This rearrangement joins TRBV2 to TRBJ2-7; a weak D match, TRBD1 (5 bases). Germline loops: CDR1 SNHLY, CDR2 FYNNEI. This CDR3 has 13 residues. V lost 6 bases to trimming and J lost 2 bases, with 11 bases between them. DNA of the CDR3: TGTGCCAGCAGATCCGACAGAGCCTACGAGCAGTACTTC. Encoded protein: CASRSDRAYEQYF.

This chain links TRBV18 with TRBJ2-7, with 9 bases fitting TRBD1. The CDR3 is made up of 15 amino acids. The V segment lost 0 bases and the J segment 5 bases; nucleotides outside the gene matches: 5. Germline lookup yields CDR1 KGHSH and CDR2 LQKENI. Here the CDR3 DNA reads TGTGCCAGCTCACCACCAGGGACAGGGAGCCACGAGCAGTACTTC. Its translation: CASSPPGTGSHEQYF.

This chain joins TRBV7-9 and TRBJ2-7; D is uncertain. V lost 1 base and J 5 bases, leaving 6 bases between the germline ends. The CDR3 contains 12 residues. The germline gives CDR1 SEHNR, CDR2 FQNEAQ (reference sequence). The CDR3 spells CASSLESHEQYF. CDR3 bases: TGTGCCAGCAGCTTAGAGTCCCACGAGCAGTACTTC.

The chain couples TRBV7-9 to TRBJ2-5, with 13 positions matching TRBD2. This CDR3 region has 17 residues. Germline values: CDR1 SEHNR, CDR2 FQNEAQ (reference sequence). After removal of 1 base from V and 4 bases from J, the junction contained 6 bases not matched to a gene. As DNA, the CDR3 is TGTGCCAGCAGCTTAGGGGAAACTAGCGGGAGGGGAGAGACCCAGTACTTC. This codes for CASSLGETSGRGETQYF. Full variable domain (remainder filled in from reference TRBV7-9 and TRBJ2-5): DTGVSQNPRHKITKRGQNVTFRCDPISEHNRLYWYRQTLGQGPEFLTYFQNEAQLEKSRLLSDRFSAERPKGSFSTLEIQRTEQGDSAMYLCASSLGETSGRGETQYFGPGTRLLVL.

This chain uses TRBV7-9 with TRBJ2-7, with 11 bases identical to TRBD1. The J segment lost 2 bases and the V segment lost 1 base, leaving 1 base of the junction unmatched. The length of the CDR3 is 15 residues. CDR1 is SEHNR and CDR2 is FQNEAQ in the germline V gene (reference sequence). The CDR3 DNA is TGTGCCAGCAGCTTAGGGACAGGGGGCCCCTACGAGCAGTACTTC. Its protein product is CASSLGTGGPYEQYF.

This clone was seen a single time. J is TRBJ1-1 and V is TRBV6-6, with unresolved D. CDR1 is MNHNY, CDR2 SVGAGI, per germline (reference sequence). CDR3 length: 15 residues. Trimming removed 7 bases from V and 5 bases from J, with 20 bases in between. CDR3 amino acids: CASTQSGPGATEAFF. CDR3 bases: TGTGCCAGCACCCAGTCGGGCCCCGGTGCAACTGAAGCTTTCTTT.

This chain uses TRBV6-4 with TRBJ2-1, with 11 bases that match TRBD2. The CDR3 length is 16 residues. Germline assignment: CDR1 MRHNA and CDR2 SNTAGT. J gave up 7 bases and V 5 bases, and 10 bases lay outside the gene matches. This chain's CDR3 is CASSTPGLADTNEQFF. The CDR3 DNA follows: TGTGCCAGCAGTACCCCGGGACTAGCGGACACAAATGAGCAGTTCTTC.

The chain carries TRBV18 and TRBJ2-7; 7 bases fit TRBD1. The V and J ends lost 5 bases and 7 bases, in that order; junction bases with no gene match: 2. CDR3 length: 11 amino acids. CDR1 and CDR2 from the germline V gene are KGHSH and LQKENI. The CDR3 coding sequence is TGTGCCAGCTCAGGGACAGAAGAGCAGTACTTC. As protein: CASSGTEEQYF.

CDR3 DNA sequence: TGTGCCAGCAGTTTCGGGACGACCGGGGAGCTGTTTTTT. It translates to CASSFGTTGELFF. The rearrangement uses TRBV27 and TRBJ2-2, with D perhaps assigned TRBD1 or TRBD2 (5 bases each). The ends were cut back, 3 bases at V and 5 bases at J, with 7 bases in the middle. The CDR3 extends over 13 amino acids. The V gene's germline CDR1 is MNHEY and CDR2 SMNVEV (reference sequence).

The rearrangement uses TRBV7-2 and TRBJ1-2; 9 nucleotides agree with TRBD1. The V segment lost 4 bases and the J segment 0 bases; nucleotides outside the gene matches: 0. The CDR3 consists of 14 residues. Germline V lookup: CDR1 SGHTA, CDR2 FQGNSA. CDR3 DNA: TGTGCCAGCAGCTGGACAGGGGCTAACTATGGCTACACCTTC. Encoded protein: CASSWTGANYGYTF.